Listed here is a single TCR beta chain. Its antigen is undetermined. Sequencing followed a ViraFEST assay step that expanded antigen-specific CD4+ T cells with viral peptide pools. Following 10 days of culture, CD4+ T cells were isolated. Wells of a few million PBMC each were grown with about 9.8 IU/ml IL-2 and 9 to 10 ug/ml peptides. IL-2 medium supplanted half the medium on days 3 and 7. The sample originates from a study of vaccination effects on CD4 cells after COVID-19. About the research overall: Two doses of either BNT162b2 or mRNA-1273 were given to each participant.

Sequenced by immunoSEQ multiplex PCR; TCRdb stores in-frame clones only, minus some. Of 50,000 to 65,000 clones detected, over 80% appear once; the ten largest clones hold about 2.2%. This CDR3 has 14 residues. Between the trimmed V and J ends, which lost 2 bases and 3 bases, there was a span of 10 bases. Germline CDR1 reads MNHNS; CDR2 reads SASEGT. Specimen: CD4+ T cells from PBMCs cultured with HCoV-229E spike peptides, collected before COVID-19 vaccination. The clonotype originates from a human donor who received a COVID-19 vaccine. The rearrangement joins TRBV6-1 to TRBJ1-2; no definite D call. CDR3 DNA: TGTGCCAGCAGTGAATCCCGGGCATACTATGGCTACACCTTC. It specifies CASSESRAYYGYTF.